The present TCR beta chain was sequenced within a study of T cell changes during pregnancy in multiple sclerosis (dated by TCRdb to about 2019). For context, the study as a whole: The study looked at changes in the T cell repertoire across pregnancy in women with multiple sclerosis.

The library was generated by the immunoSEQ multiplex PCR assay. TCRdb obtained this table from immuneACCESS and retained in-frame rearrangements with V and J assigned. These tables miss some clones; where compared with another copy, unresolved V genes account for less than half of the shortfall, and the remainder is unexplained. The sample table lists tens of thousands of clones, around nine tenths of them with a count of one. Of the sample, roughly 5.7% falls within the top ten clones. Clipping removes 6 bases from V and 4 bases from J, with 6 as the unmatched junction base count. The CDR3 runs 13 amino acids, cysteine and phenylalanine included. The entry retains the CDR3 DNA only, 39 bases that are in frame from base 1. Sequences ENHRY (CDR1) and SYGVKD (CDR2) are obtained from the germline V gene. In regard to this clone: Its recognized antigen is unknown. Base quality data are lacking; no much larger clone is found one base away.

Source: CD8+ T cells from peripheral blood mononuclear cells, taken before pregnancy. This chain is built from TRBV10-3 and TRBJ2-7; 7 of the junction bases match TRBD2. The TCR originated in a female donor with multiple sclerosis, enrolled in a pregnancy study. The DNA sequence follows: TGTGCCATCAGCCCCCGGGGGGATTACGAGCAGTACTTC. This is translated as CAISPRGDYEQYF.